This T cell receptor beta chain was recorded in a study of identifying expanded T cells in peripheral blood. Whole-study findings and limits: Differentially abundant clones: roughly 1.3 between replicates, 16.4 at approximately 14 days, around 20 at four. Clone count variance between approximately two-week samples rose with total template count.

Remarks on this clone: Its antigen remains unknown.

CDR1 is LGHNA, CDR2 YNFKEQ, per germline. The CDR3 length is 18 residues. Deletions cut 0 bases from V and 0 bases from J, with 12 bases between. Generated by immunoSEQ multiplex PCR, the TCRdb table keeps only in-frame clones and is missing some. The sample has about 100,000 clones; 80% to 90% are singletons. No infections or other immune events were documented during collection. The specimen was blood. The sequence came from a person aged 18 to 75 in good health. This chain uses TRBV4-2 with TRBJ2-6; no reliable D call. In DNA, the CDR3 is TGTGCCAGCAGCCAAGATCGGCGCCCTCTCTCTGGGGCCAACGTCCTGACTTTC. Its protein is CASSQDRRPLSGANVLTF.